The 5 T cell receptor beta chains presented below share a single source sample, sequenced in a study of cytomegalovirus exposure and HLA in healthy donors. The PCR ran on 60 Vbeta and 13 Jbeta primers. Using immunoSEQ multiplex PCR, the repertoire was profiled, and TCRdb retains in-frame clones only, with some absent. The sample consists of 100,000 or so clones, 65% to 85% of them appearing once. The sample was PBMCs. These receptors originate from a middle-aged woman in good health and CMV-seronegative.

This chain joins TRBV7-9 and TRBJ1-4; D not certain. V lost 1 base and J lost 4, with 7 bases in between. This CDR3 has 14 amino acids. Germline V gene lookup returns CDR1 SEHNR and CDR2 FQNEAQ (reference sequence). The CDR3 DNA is TGTGCCAGCAGCTTAGACTTTCGTAATGAAAAACTGTTTTTT. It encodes CASSLDFRNEKLFF.

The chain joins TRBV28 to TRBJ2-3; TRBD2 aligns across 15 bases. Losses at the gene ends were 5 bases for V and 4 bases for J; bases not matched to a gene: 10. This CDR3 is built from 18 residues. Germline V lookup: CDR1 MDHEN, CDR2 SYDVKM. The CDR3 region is CASSHGLAGGPRADTQYF. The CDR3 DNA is TGTGCCAGCAGTCACGGACTAGCGGGAGGGCCAAGGGCAGATACGCAGTATTTT.

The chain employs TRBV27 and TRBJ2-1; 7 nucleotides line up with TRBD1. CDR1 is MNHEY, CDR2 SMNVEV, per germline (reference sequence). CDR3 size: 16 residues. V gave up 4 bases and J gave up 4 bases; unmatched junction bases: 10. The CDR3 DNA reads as TGTGCCAGCAGTTCCCGGACAGGAAAGGTATACAATGAGCAGTTCTTC. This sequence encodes CASSSRTGKVYNEQFF.

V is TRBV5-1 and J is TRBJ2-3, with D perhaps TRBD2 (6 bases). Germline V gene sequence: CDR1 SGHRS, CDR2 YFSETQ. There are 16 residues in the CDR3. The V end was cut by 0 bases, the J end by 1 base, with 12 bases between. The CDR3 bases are TGCGCCAGCAGCTTGGCTCGCCAGCGGGGCACAGATACGCAGTATTTT. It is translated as CASSLARQRGTDTQYF.

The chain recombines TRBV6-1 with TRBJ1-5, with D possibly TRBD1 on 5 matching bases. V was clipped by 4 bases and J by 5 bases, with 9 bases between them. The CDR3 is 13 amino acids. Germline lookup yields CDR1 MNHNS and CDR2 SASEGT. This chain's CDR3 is CASSVGLDQPQHF. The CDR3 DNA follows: TGTGCCAGCAGTGTGGGGCTGGATCAGCCCCAGCATTTT.